The entry below gives a single T cell receptor (beta chain) sequence along with its context. Its antigen is still unknown. The assay was immunoSEQ multiplex PCR, and TCRdb's table has in-frame clones only and misses some. The table records 84,000 or so clones, approximately 86% of them present only once. This specimen comes from a study of T cell responses to AZD1222 COVID-19 vaccine. About the research overall: Second-dose intervals of approximately 4 or approximately 12 weeks were pooled.

The germline V gene encodes CDR1 SGDLS and CDR2 YYNGEE. This CDR3 is built from 16 residues. The J segment lost 8 bases and the V segment lost 0 bases, leaving 7 bases of the junction unmatched. General study points: At baseline, seropositivity was found in only six or seven AZD1222 recipients. Increases in Spike-specific TCR breadth and depth were seen after two AZD1222 doses. Donors were mostly white British, more females; clonal diversity possibly underestimated.

The TCR comes from an adult in good health. The chain joins TRBV9 to TRBJ2-1; 11 bases match TRBD2. Sequences were derived from peripheral blood, sampled on day 0 of AZD1222 vaccination. CDR3 coding DNA: TGTGCCAGCAGCGTAGAGGGGCTAGCGGGAGGCGATGAGCAGTTCTTC. It yields the protein CASSVEGLAGGDEQFF.